Described below is a single T cell receptor beta chain sequence and its context. The data are from a study of CD8+CD57+ T cells in acquired aplastic anemia. For the study at large: Sorted CD4+ plus CD8+ cells gave DNA averaging 3.2 ug.

Germline CDR1 and CDR2: DFQATT and SNEGSKA (reference sequence). CDR3 length: 12 amino acids. The V end lost 5 bases, the J end lost 4 bases, and 9 bases lay between the germline ends. Genomic DNA was employed as the template in profiling TCR beta VDJ and CDR3. TCRdb processed the reads anew with MiXCR; each CDR3 protein has one entry. The sample lists roughly 200,000 distinct CDR3 sequences, less than 65% occurring once. For sequencing, patients were chosen who had shown expansion of CD8+CD57+ cells by flow cytometry. The patients, all of them, had severe acquired aplastic anemia. The TCR sequence derives from a human donor with aplastic anemia. The chain has TRBV20-1 and TRBJ1-3; TRBD1 is a possible D gene (5 bases). Sequencing was done on a sample of sorted CD4+, CD8+, or CD8+CD57+ T cells (not recorded which) from PBMCs. CDR3 residues: CSAGGNGNTIYF. DNA for the CDR3: TGCAGTGCTGGGGGGAACGGAAACACCATATATTTT.